These 28 T cell receptor beta chains were sequenced from one sample in a study of technical replicates of blood from a handful of donors. Sequencing used immunoSEQ multiplex PCR; TCRdb keeps in-frame clones, though not all of them. The profile shows fewer than 90,000 clones, 90% to 95% of them singletons. Sequenced: T cells isolated from PBMCs. The receptors were sampled from a human donor in good health.

The V gene is TRBV5-1, the J gene TRBJ2-5; 9 bases match TRBD1. Unmatched junction bases numbered 6, after V lost 4 bases and J lost 5 bases. Per germline, CDR1 SGHRS and CDR2 YFSETQ. The CDR3 runs 14 residues. CDR3 coding DNA: TGCGCCAGCAGCACGACAGGGGGTTCGGAGACCCAGTACTTC. Residues: CASSTTGGSETQYF.

The V and J genes are TRBV7-2 and TRBJ2-2; D is perhaps TRBD1 (5 bases). Germline loops: CDR1 SGHTA, CDR2 FQGNSA. Deletions cut 3 bases from V and 4 bases from J, with 6 bases between. The CDR3 runs to 13 residues. CDR3: CASSLTATGELFF. The CDR3 region has the DNA TGTGCCAGCAGCTTGACAGCCACCGGGGAGCTGTTTTTT. Combining the CDR3 with reference TRBV7-2 and TRBJ2-2 gives the whole variable domain GAGVSQSPSNKVTEKGKDVELRCDPISGHTALYWYRQSLGQGLEFLIYFQGNSAPDKSGLPSDRFSAERTGGSVSTLTIQRTQQEDSAVYLCASSLTATGELFFGEGSRLTVL.

The gene calls are TRBV10-2 and TRBJ2-1; 9 nucleotides match TRBD2. J lost 4 bases, V lost 0 bases, and 1 base had no gene match. The CDR3 extends over 15 amino acids. The germline V gene encodes CDR1 WSHSY and CDR2 SAAADI. The CDR3 nucleotides are TGCGCCAGCAGTGAGTCAAGCGGGAGGTACAATGAGCAGTTCTTC. It encodes CASSESSGRYNEQFF.

The chain uses TRBV9 and TRBJ2-3, with 7 bases matching TRBD2. V gave up 0 bases and J gave up 2 bases; unmatched junction bases: 3. This CDR3 is 15 amino acids long. From germline, CDR1 is SGDLS and CDR2 YYNGEE. CDR3 sequence (DNA): TGTGCCAGCAGCGTAGAGCGGGGTTCCACAGATACGCAGTATTTT. It codes for CASSVERGSTDTQYF.

This sequence joins TRBV6-4 and TRBJ1-4, with 8 bases matching TRBD1. Germline V gene lookup returns CDR1 MRHNA and CDR2 SNTAGT. V was clipped by 2 bases and J by 10 bases; unmatched bases: 6. CDR3 length equals 14 residues. The CDR3 loop reads CASSDKDRDGKLFF. The CDR3 DNA follows: TGTGCCAGCAGTGACAAGGACAGGGATGGAAAACTGTTTTTT.

The rearrangement joins TRBV5-1 to TRBJ2-7, with TRBD2 as a possible D gene (5 bases). The CDR3 covers 12 residues. Trimming left V 2 bases short and J 5 bases short, with 8 bases between. In germline, CDR1 is SGHRS, CDR2 YFSETQ. Here the CDR3 reads CASSLFGDEQYF. The CDR3 DNA follows: TGCGCCAGCAGCTTATTCGGGGACGAGCAGTACTTC.

The gene calls are TRBV6-5 and TRBJ1-1; no definite D call. With 0 bases removed from V and 3 bases from J, the gap between germline ends came to 8 bases. CDR3 length: 14 residues. Germline lookup yields CDR1 MNHEY and CDR2 SVGAGI. The CDR3 region has the DNA TGTGCCAGCAGTTACTCGGTGGGAGACACTGAAGCTTTCTTT. This encodes CASSYSVGDTEAFF.

In this sample, this clone turned up a few times. The rearrangement links TRBV4-1 to TRBJ1-1; tentatively, D is TRBD1 (6 bases). This CDR3 comprises 15 residues. Trimming shortened V by 5 bases and J by 1 base, and 14 bases separated the two germline ends. CDR1 and CDR2 from the germline V gene are MGHRA and YSYEKL. For the CDR3, the DNA is TGCGCCAGCAGCAACCCACAGGGTAGGAACACTGAAGCTTTCTTT. Amino acid sequence: CASSNPQGRNTEAFF.

The genes are TRBV28 and TRBJ2-3, with unresolved D. V lost 5 bases and J 2 bases, leaving 14 bases between the germline ends. Looked up from germline, CDR1 is MDHEN and CDR2 is SYDVKM. This CDR3 has 15 amino acids. The CDR3 loop reads CASSPPPAYTDTQYF. CDR3 coding DNA: TGTGCCAGCAGTCCCCCTCCAGCGTACACAGATACGCAGTATTTT.

The chain is built from TRBV6-1 and TRBJ2-7; TRBD1 might be the D (5 bases). This CDR3 comprises 15 residues. Trimming left V 6 bases short and J 2 bases short, with 17 bases between. Germline-derived CDR1 and CDR2 are MNHNS and SASEGT. Written as DNA, the CDR3 is TGTGCCAGCAGACCTGACAGCTCATACCCCTACGAGCAGTACTTC. Protein: CASRPDSSYPYEQYF.

For the CDR3, the DNA is TGTGCCAGCTCACCGCCCGGACAGGGGGCTTATGAAGCTTTCTTT. It specifies CASSPPGQGAYEAFF. The V and J genes are TRBV18 and TRBJ1-1; 11 bases agree with TRBD1. J was trimmed by 7 bases and V by 3 bases; bases with no gene match: 7. CDR3 size: 15 residues. CDR1 and CDR2 from the germline V gene are KGHSH and LQKENI.

This clone has only one observation. The gene calls are TRBV2 and TRBJ2-1, with 7 bases that match TRBD1. Germline V gene data show CDR1 as SNHLY and CDR2 as FYNNEI. The junction had 7 bases not matched to a gene; V was cut back by 2 bases and J by 6 bases. This CDR3 has 15 residues. The CDR3: CASSERGGGINEQFF. The CDR3, as DNA: TGTGCCAGCAGTGAAAGAGGGGGCGGCATCAATGAGCAGTTCTTC. The full variable domain, in which reference TRBV2 and TRBJ2-1 provide the parts outside the CDR3, is EPEVTQTPSHQVTQMGQEVILRCVPISNHLYFYWYRQILGQKVEFLVSFYNNEISEKSEIFDDQFSVERPDGSNFTLKIRSTKLEDSAMYFCASSERGGGINEQFFGPGTRLTVL.

This chain uses TRBV2 with TRBJ1-2; 8 bases align to TRBD1. CDR3 length: 14 residues. The germline gives CDR1 SNHLY, CDR2 FYNNEI. V shed 9 bases, J shed 0 bases, and the junction held 6 bases outside the gene matches. The CDR3 DNA reads as TGTGCCAGGGACAGGGAGGGACCTAACTATGGCTACACCTTC. Its protein is CARDREGPNYGYTF.

The CDR3 DNA is TGTGCCAGCAGCTTATATCCAGGGGCTATCACCTACAATGAGCAGTTCTTC. Residues: CASSLYPGAITYNEQFF. V is TRBV7-9 and J is TRBJ2-1; D might be TRBD1 (6 bases). Germline V CDR1 and CDR2: SEHNR, FQNEAQ (reference sequence). The CDR3 is made up of 17 amino acids. The V end lost 2 bases, the J end lost 2 bases, and 16 bases lay between the germline ends.

The chain couples TRBV7-3 to TRBJ2-1; TRBD1 matches at 7 bases. The trim removed 3 bases at V and 5 bases at J, leaving 4 bases unmatched. The germline CDR1 and CDR2 sequences are SGHTA and FQGTGA. The CDR3 contains 14 residues. The CDR3 loop reads CASSFIGGHNEQFF. DNA for the CDR3: TGTGCCAGCAGCTTTATAGGGGGCCACAATGAGCAGTTCTTC.

This clone was seen once. V is TRBV10-2 and J is TRBJ1-5; D is possibly TRBD1 (5 bases). Trimming removed 8 bases at V and 2 bases at J, with 10 bases between. Germline assignment: CDR1 WSHSY and CDR2 SAAADI. The CDR3 consists of 13 residues. The CDR3 sequence: CASGWGGNQPQHF. The CDR3 DNA reads as TGCGCCAGCGGCTGGGGCGGCAATCAGCCCCAGCATTTT.

The chain carries TRBV14 and TRBJ2-7, with 8 bases aligning to TRBD2. Germline V gene data show CDR1 as SGHDN and CDR2 as FVKESK. The CDR3 is 14 amino acids. V was pared by 5 bases and J by 3 bases, with 6 bases of the junction left unmatched. The CDR3 region is CASSSVGTSYEQYF. The DNA of the CDR3 is TGTGCCAGCAGCTCCGTCGGGACTAGCTACGAGCAGTACTTC.

The chain recombines TRBV2 with TRBJ2-2; 10 bases are shared with TRBD2. J was trimmed by 9 bases and V by 2 bases; bases with no gene match: 6. This CDR3 has 15 amino acids. Germline V gene sequence: CDR1 SNHLY, CDR2 FYNNEI. In DNA form, the CDR3 reads TGTGCCAGCAGTGAAAAGAGCGGGAGGGCCAGGGAGCTGTTTTTT. Its translation: CASSEKSGRARELFF.

The gene calls are TRBV2 and TRBJ1-4, with D possibly being TRBD1 (5 bases). Trimming took off 8 bases at V and 3 bases at J, with 16 bases between the two ends. This CDR3 region has 15 residues. The germline V gene has CDR1 SNHLY and CDR2 FYNNEI. CDR3 in amino acids: CASVTSGGANEKLFF. In DNA form, the CDR3 reads TGTGCCAGCGTAACCTCCGGGGGAGCTAATGAAAAACTGTTTTTT.

This clone was detected once. The rearrangement links TRBV4-1 to TRBJ2-7, with 10 bases lining up with TRBD2. With 4 bases clipped from V and 7 bases from J, the junction kept 7 bases outside the gene matches. Per the germline V gene, CDR1 is MGHRA and CDR2 is YSYEKL. This CDR3 comprises 14 residues. The DNA of the CDR3 is TGCGCCAGCAGCCCACTAGCGGGATTGAGAGAGCAGTACTTC. Translation: CASSPLAGLREQYF.

This chain links TRBV13 with TRBJ2-5; D may be TRBD2 (6 bases). CDR3 length equals 14 residues. The V gene's germline CDR1 is PRHDT and CDR2 FYEKMQ (reference sequence). V was pared by 3 bases and J by 5 bases, with 13 bases between. The CDR3 DNA is TGTGCCAGCAGCTTCTCCGGGGGTGGGGAGACCCAGTACTTC. Translation: CASSFSGGGETQYF.

The V call is TRBV19, the J call TRBJ2-2, with no clear D. The germline V gene encodes CDR1 LNHDA and CDR2 SQIVND (reference sequence). CDR3 size: 13 residues. The V gene lost 6 bases and the J gene lost 1 base, with 6 bases spanning the gap. The CDR3 region has the DNA TGTGCCAGTAGCTACAGGAACACCGGGGAGCTGTTTTTT. The encoded protein is CASSYRNTGELFF.

V gene TRBV6-1 combines with J gene TRBJ1-1; D is unclear. Germline lookup yields CDR1 MNHNS and CDR2 SASEGT. The CDR3 sequence is 12 residues long. V shed 6 bases and J shed 5 bases, with 10 bases lying between them. In nucleotides, the CDR3 is TGTGCCAGCAGGAACGGGTTTACTGAAGCTTTCTTT. Its translation is CASRNGFTEAFF.

This clone was found once. The rearrangement links TRBV18 to TRBJ1-3; TRBD1 is a possible D gene (6 bases). V was cut by 4 bases and J by 6 bases, with 10 bases left in between. This CDR3 region has 13 residues. The germline V gene has CDR1 KGHSH and CDR2 LQKENI. The CDR3 DNA reads as TGTGCCAGCTCACTGGACAGAGAAAACACCATATATTTT. It specifies CASSLDRENTIYF. Filled out from reference TRBV18 and TRBJ1-3, the complete variable domain reads NAGVMQNPRHLVRRRGQEARLRCSPMKGHSHVYWYRQLPEEGLKFMVYLQKENIIDESGMPKERFSAEFPKEGPSILRIQQVVRGDSAAYFCASSLDRENTIYFGEGSWLTVV.

The chain is built from TRBV29-1 and TRBJ2-7, with TRBD1 matching 9 bases. The CDR3 contains 14 residues. Germline V gives CDR1 SQVTM, CDR2 ANQGSEA. Losses at the gene ends were 7 bases for V and 2 bases for J; bases not matched to a gene: 9. The DNA for the CDR3 is TGCAGCGCCCTCCGGGACAGGGACCCCTACGAGCAGTACTTC. It codes for CSALRDRDPYEQYF.

CDR3 nucleotides: TGTGCCAGCAGCCCCGGGACTAGCGGGAGGGGATGGGGTGAGCAGTTCTTC. Its protein product is CASSPGTSGRGWGEQFF. The chain uses TRBV28 and TRBJ2-1, with 16 bases fitting TRBD2. Germline V gives CDR1 MDHEN, CDR2 SYDVKM. The CDR3 contains 17 residues. With V trimmed by 6 bases and J by 9 bases, 11 bases remained unmatched.

The chain links TRBV9 to TRBJ1-5; D unresolved. The CDR3 runs to 15 residues. V lost 0 bases to trimming and J lost 0 bases, with 7 bases between them. CDR1 is SGDLS, CDR2 YYNGEE, per germline. Written as DNA, the CDR3 is TGTGCCAGCAGCGTAGACAGCAATAGCAATCAGCCCCAGCATTTT. Its protein is CASSVDSNSNQPQHF.

The chain uses TRBV4-1 and TRBJ2-1, with 7 bases fitting TRBD2. Trimming took 1 base from V and 4 from J; bases not matched to a gene: 16. CDR1 and CDR2 from the germline V gene are MGHRA and YSYEKL. This CDR3 is 19 amino acids long. CDR3 coding DNA: TGCGCCAGCAGCCAAGCTTTTTCTACCCTCAGCGGGGATTACAATGAGCAGTTCTTC. This encodes CASSQAFSTLSGDYNEQFF.